Sequencing of this T cell receptor beta chain was carried out in a study of blood T cell repertoires in COVID-19. Study-level information: Sources were T cells, B-cell-depleted T cells, or PBMCs; the material itself was cDNA or gDNA.

The germline V gene has CDR1 MDHEN and CDR2 SYDVKM. The CDR3 totals 14 residues. The ends were cut back, 4 bases at V and 1 base at J, with 10 bases in the middle. Assay: immunoSEQ multiplex PCR; the TCRdb copy retains only in-frame clones and omits some. This table has 140,000 to 150,000 clones, about 88% appearing once. The clonotype comes from a human donor with acute or convalescent COVID-19. The donor label of this sample is uncertain. Source material: peripheral blood. J is TRBJ1-1 and V is TRBV28, with a tentative D call TRBD1 (6 bases). Here the CDR3 DNA reads TGTGCCAGCAGTTCGACAGGCGGGAACACTGAAGCTTTCTTT. Protein product: CASSSTGGNTEAFF.